The source of this TCR beta chain is a study of neurological immune-mediated disorders. Healthy control participants comprised blood bank volunteers in Maryland, USA. Germline values: CDR1 SGHVS, CDR2 FQNEAQ. V shed 0 bases and J shed 6 bases, with 9 bases lying between them. The CDR3 runs 14 residues. This clonotype was seen many times. Over 190 million TCR-beta sequences from 15-18 subjects were obtained in each sequencing run. TCRdb re-called the 5' RACE reads through MiXCR, storing one row per CDR3 protein. This table has some 79,000 distinct CDR3 sequences, 13% to 15% appearing once. This TCR came from a woman aged 45-60 years in good health. The chain uses TRBV7-8 and TRBJ2-1, with unresolved D. Material: PBMCs. CDR3 loop: CASSLADRVNEQFF. CDR3 in DNA: TGTGCCAGCAGCTTAGCAGATAGGGTCAATGAGCAGTTCTTC.